This T cell receptor (beta chain) derives from a study of spatial heterogeneity in lung cancer. Looking at the study overall: Within tumor regions, the number of TCR transcripts tracked closely with a T cell module score obtained from matched bulk RNA-seq. Study-wide results and limits: One measure, the expanded intratumoral alpha and beta TCR count, tracked tumor mutation counts. Ubiquitous expanded TCR counts tracked ubiquitous nonsynonymous mutations, and regional counts tracked regional ones.

Each CDR3 protein gets one entry after TCRdb re-called the 5' RACE reads with MiXCR. Of under 1,500 distinct CDR3 sequences listed, roughly 14% were seen once; the top ten hold 30% to 35%. The CDR3 is 14 residues long. The germline V and J ends were trimmed by 4 bases and 5 bases, with 14 bases remaining between them. Per the germline V gene, CDR1 is MNHNS and CDR2 is SASEGT. This clonotype is medium-sized in the sample. The antigen is undetermined. This beta chain represents an off-target read in a library built for alpha chains; its size is of limited meaning. The time point denotes: sample taken at primary tumor resection. Around 70 TRACERx patients with early, untreated non-small cell lung cancer donated samples. The input material, whole RNA from tumor, nontumor lung or frozen PBMC, was sequenced unsorted.

The chain links TRBV6-1 to TRBJ1-1; D is uncertain. Material: lung tumor tissue, obtained at surgery. The clonotype was recovered from a male donor with early-stage non-small cell lung cancer. CDR3 nucleotide sequence: TGTGCCAGCAGTGTTACCCGTGGGGAGACTGAAGCTTTCTTT. It yields the protein CASSVTRGETEAFF.